This T cell receptor beta chain was retrieved from a study of graft-versus-host responses after intestinal transplantation. CDR1 and CDR2 from the germline V gene are SGHAT and FQNNGV. Trimming took 5 bases from V and 4 from J, leaving 4 bases between them. This CDR3 has 11 residues. Regarding this clone: Its antigen is unknown.

Clones were read by immunoSEQ multiplex PCR, and TCRdb kept only the in-frame ones, dropping some. The sample consists of about 100,000 clones, roughly nine tenths of them appearing once. The sequence was obtained from a human donor who received an intestinal transplant. The chain links TRBV11-2 to TRBJ2-3, with no clear D. The sequencing here drew on unstimulated CD4+ T cells sorted from spleen or lymph node cells, taken before intestinal transplant. The CDR3 here is CASSLSDTQYF. In DNA, the CDR3 is TGTGCCAGCAGCCTGTCAGATACGCAGTATTTT. Based on the CDR3 plus reference TRBV11-2 and TRBJ2-3, the full variable domain is EAGVAQSPRYKIIEKRQSVAFWCNPISGHATLYWYQQILGQGPKLLIQFQNNGVVDDSQLPKDRFSAERLKGVDSTLKIQPAKLEDSAVYLCASSLSDTQYFGPGTRLTVL.